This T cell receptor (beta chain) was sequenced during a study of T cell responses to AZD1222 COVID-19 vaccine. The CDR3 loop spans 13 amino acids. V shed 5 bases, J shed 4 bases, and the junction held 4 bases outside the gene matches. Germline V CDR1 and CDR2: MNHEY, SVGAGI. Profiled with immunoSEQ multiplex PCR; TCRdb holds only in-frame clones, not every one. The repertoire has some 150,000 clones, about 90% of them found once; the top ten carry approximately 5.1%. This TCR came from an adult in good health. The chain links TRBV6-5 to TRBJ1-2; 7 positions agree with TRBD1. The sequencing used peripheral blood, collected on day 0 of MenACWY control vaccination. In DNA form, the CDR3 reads TGTGCCAGCAGTAAACAGGGGAGCTATGGCTACACCTTC. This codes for CASSKQGSYGYTF.